The rows below give T cell receptor beta chains drawn from one sample of a study of T cell repertoires in cytomegalovirus infection. TCRdb independently ran MiXCR on the reads; one entry per CDR3 protein. The sample includes about 830,000 distinct CDR3 sequences, about 33% of them seen just once. These TCRs' antigens remain unknown. The sequencing used cultured CD8+ T cells from PBMCs, collected from culture after CMV antigen stimulation. The receptors stem from a human donor in good health (CMV status not recorded). Some clones in this sample may be carry-over from other donors' samples. Both conserved end residues are part of each CDR3. A D gene is named only where the DNA matches it firmly. Rows give clone size only sometimes, using once, few, many, or a class for an expanded clone.

clone_size j_call d_call v_call cdr3_nt cdr3_aa
- TRBJ1-2 - TRBV20-1 TGCAGTGCTCCCAAGACAGGAGGTCGTTTGGCTGTCACATGGGCTAACTATGGCTACACCTTC CSAPKTGGRLAVTWANYGYTF
- TRBJ2-4 - TRBV29-1 TGCAGCGTTGTGTACCTGGGCAAAAACATTCAGTACTTC CSVVYLGKNIQYF
few TRBJ2-1 TRBD1 TRBV7-6 TGTGCCAGCAGCTTAGGAGGGGACAGGGGCTACAATGAGCAGTTCTTC CASSLGGDRGYNEQFF
few TRBJ2-5 - TRBV6-1 TGTGCCAGCAGTGAATTCCGGGCCCAGGGCCGTCAAGAGACCCAGTACTTC CASSEFRAQGRQETQYF
- TRBJ2-7 TRBD1 TRBV7-8 TGTGCCAGCAGCTGGACAGGAGAAGGTGAGCAGTACTTC CASSWTGEGEQYF
many TRBJ2-3 - TRBV7-9 TGTGCCAGCAGCTTAGCGGGCTCCCTCGAGACGCAGTATTTT CASSLAGSLETQYF
- TRBJ2-3 - TRBV10-3 TGTGCCATCAGGGCTCCAGCGCCGGGCACAGATACGCAGTATTTT CAIRAPAPGTDTQYF
few TRBJ2-1 TRBD1 TRBV6-2/TRBV6-3 TGTGCCAGCACAGGACAGGGCGAATACAATGAGCAGTTCTTC CASTGQGEYNEQFF
- TRBJ2-1 - TRBV2 TGTGCCAGCCCAGGAGCAGGGGTCTACAATGAGCAGTTCTTC CASPGAGVYNEQFF
- TRBJ2-2 - TRBV27 TGTGCCAGCAGTTCCTACCGGGACTTAAACACCGGGGAGCTGTTTTTT CASSSYRDLNTGELFF
- TRBJ2-1 TRBD2 TRBV7-6 TGTGCCAGCAGCCTGTTAAGCGGGGGGGCTTACAATGAGCAGTTCTTC CASSLLSGGAYNEQFF
- TRBJ1-4 - TRBV4-3 TGCGCCAGCAGCCAAGATTCCCCCCCCTGGGCAACAACTAATGAAAAACTGTTTTTT CASSQDSPPWATTNEKLFF
few TRBJ1-2 - TRBV5-6 TGTGCCAGCAGCTTGGAACACAGAAACCTCGGCTACACCTTC CASSLEHRNLGYTF
few TRBJ1-1 - TRBV15 TGTGCCACCAGCACCCGGGGAGGGAACACTGAAGCTTTCTTT CATSTRGGNTEAFF
- TRBJ1-2 - TRBV19 TGTGCCAGTAGCCTGGGGGCCGTTGGCTACACCTTC CASSLGAVGYTF
- TRBJ1-5 TRBD1 TRBV7-8 TGTGCCAGCAGTCGTTTTCAGGGGGCGGATCAGCCCCAGCATTTT CASSRFQGADQPQHF
many TRBJ1-2 - TRBV14 TGTGCCAGCAGCGTAACCGGGACACCTTTTGGCTACACCTTC CASSVTGTPFGYTF
- TRBJ1-1 TRBD1 TRBV2 TGTGCCACCCAAGGGTGGACAGGGGCTATTGAAGCTTTCTTT CATQGWTGAIEAFF
- TRBJ2-3 - TRBV15 TGTGCCACCAGCAGAGATCCCCCGGGGGCCACAGATACGCAGTATTTT CATSRDPPGATDTQYF
- TRBJ2-1 - TRBV7-9 TGTGCCAGCAGCCACCGGGAAAAGTCCTACAATGAGCAGTTCTTC CASSHREKSYNEQFF
few TRBJ1-5 - TRBV4-1 TGCGCCAGCAGCCAAGGTGGACAGTATAGCAATCAGCCCCAGCATTTT CASSQGGQYSNQPQHF
- TRBJ1-2 - TRBV7-2 TGTGCCAGCAGCTTACCGGACTTTAACTATGGCTACACCTTC CASSLPDFNYGYTF
few TRBJ2-2 TRBD2 TRBV7-2 TGTGCCAGCGAGCGGGGGCCCTCGAACACCGGGGAGCTGTTTTTT CASERGPSNTGELFF
- TRBJ2-7 TRBD1 TRBV14 TGTGCCAGCAGCTCACATCGACAGGGGTTCGTCTACGAGCAGTACTTC CASSSHRQGFVYEQYF
- TRBJ2-2 - TRBV7-6 TGTGCCAGCAGCTCCACCGACAGACTGAACACCGGGGAGCTGTTTTTT CASSSTDRLNTGELFF
once TRBJ1-2 - TRBV6-5 TGTGCCAGCAGTCCTACGACAGTCGGTGGCTACACCTTC CASSPTTVGGYTF